This TCR beta chain comes out of a study of cytomegalovirus exposure and HLA in healthy donors. Germline V CDR1 and CDR2: LNHNV, YYDKDF (reference sequence). The CDR3 consists of 15 residues. Between the trimmed V and J ends, which lost 0 bases and 8 bases, there was a span of 13 bases. With 60 Vbeta and 13 Jbeta primers, the PCR was carried out. Measured with immunoSEQ multiplex PCR; TCRdb has only the in-frame clones, and not every one. The table lists roughly 150,000 clones, roughly 82% of them singletons. The gene calls are TRBV15 and TRBJ2-2; D perhaps matches TRBD1 (6 bases). The receptor was isolated from a man aged 25 to 45 in good health and CMV-seropositive. Sequencing was done on a sample of PBMCs. DNA of the CDR3: TGTGCCACCAGCAGAGATTCAGGGGTTGAGGGGGAGCTGTTTTTT. It yields the protein CATSRDSGVEGELFF.